The 20 T cell receptor beta chains below were found in one sample sequenced in a study of T cells in narcolepsy. Clones were read by immunoSEQ multiplex PCR, and TCRdb kept only the in-frame ones, dropping some. This table holds nearly 35,000 clones, 81% found once. Sequencing was done on a sample of memory (CD45RA-) CD4+ T cells from blood. The receptors shown here come from a human donor in good health.

This clone was seen just once. V is TRBV27 and J is TRBJ2-1; D is unclear. The CDR3 consists of 14 residues. Trimming removed 3 bases from V and 8 bases from J, with 14 bases in between. Germline CDR1 is MNHEY and CDR2 is SMNVEV (reference sequence). CDR3 in amino acids: CASSLERPWDEQFF. The CDR3 nucleotides read TGTGCCAGCAGTTTGGAGAGACCGTGGGATGAGCAGTTCTTC.

The chain recombines TRBV7-2 with TRBJ2-7; 9 nucleotides match TRBD1. Unmatched junction bases numbered 2, after V lost 3 bases and J lost 2 bases. Germline lookup yields CDR1 SGHTA and CDR2 FQGNSA. CDR3 length: 14 amino acids. The CDR3, as DNA: TGTGCCAGCAGCTTCCGGGACAGGGCCTACGAGCAGTACTTC. It encodes CASSFRDRAYEQYF. Full variable domain (remainder filled in from reference TRBV7-2 and TRBJ2-7): GAGVSQSPSNKVTEKGKDVELRCDPISGHTALYWYRQSLGQGLEFLIYFQGNSAPDKSGLPSDRFSAERTGGSVSTLTIQRTQQEDSAVYLCASSFRDRAYEQYFGPGTRLTVT.

The CDR3, as DNA: TGTGCCATCTCAGATATTGATAGCAATCAGCCCCAGCATTTT. The encoded protein is CAISDIDSNQPQHF. The chain couples TRBV10-3 to TRBJ1-5; no firm D call. V gave up 8 bases and J gave up 0 bases, with 11 bases separating them. From germline, CDR1 is ENHRY and CDR2 SYGVKD. The CDR3 spans 14 residues.

This clone has a handful of counts. V is TRBV2 and J is TRBJ1-5, with a possible D match to TRBD1 (6 bases). The CDR3 consists of 13 residues. The germline V gene encodes CDR1 SNHLY and CDR2 FYNNEI. Between the trimmed V and J ends, which lost 7 bases and 6 bases, there was a span of 13 bases. CDR3: CASMAQGGQPQHF. In DNA, the CDR3 is TGTGCCAGCATGGCACAGGGAGGTCAGCCCCAGCATTTT.

The CDR3 reads CASSTNYEQYF. In DNA form, the CDR3 reads TGTGCCAGCAGTACAAATTACGAGCAGTACTTC. This chain links TRBV2 with TRBJ2-5; no firm D call. The DNA end lines up better with TRBJ2-7; the J call may be wrong. Germline lookup yields CDR1 SNHLY and CDR2 FYNNEI. This CDR3 is built from 11 residues.

The chain carries TRBV6-5 and TRBJ1-1, with D unclear. The germline V gene has CDR1 MNHEY and CDR2 SVGAGI. The CDR3 has 14 amino acids. Between the trimmed V and J ends, which lost 0 bases and 4 bases, there was a span of 9 bases. For the CDR3, the DNA is TGTGCCAGCAGTTACTCAGACGGTGGCACTGAAGCTTTCTTT. Translating it yields CASSYSDGGTEAFF.

V is TRBV5-1 and J is TRBJ2-7, with 7 bases aligning to TRBD2. Per germline, CDR1 SGHRS and CDR2 YFSETQ. V was clipped by 0 bases and J by 3 bases; unmatched bases: 9. CDR3 size: 16 residues. CDR3 region: CASSLASGSGNYEQYF. CDR3 nucleotide sequence: TGCGCCAGCAGCTTGGCATCCGGCAGCGGGAACTACGAGCAGTACTTC.

This clone was picked up a small number of times. The chain uses TRBV6-4 and TRBJ2-3; TRBD2 matches 11 bases. V trimming: 0 bases; J trimming: 4 bases; junction bases outside the gene matches: 0. This CDR3 has 15 amino acids. CDR1 MRHNA and CDR2 SNTAGT come from the germline V gene. Here the CDR3 DNA reads TGTGCCAGCAGTGACTCTAGCGGGGGGGCAGATACGCAGTATTTT. Protein: CASSDSSGGADTQYF.

This chain connects TRBV2 to TRBJ1-2, with 7 positions matching TRBD1. The CDR3 is made up of 17 amino acids. Trimming cost V 8 bases and J 4 bases; bases outside gene matches: 19. Per the germline V gene, CDR1 is SNHLY and CDR2 is FYNNEI. The CDR3 region has the DNA TGTGCCAGCGATTCTGCCGGGGGGGACAGCACAGGCTATGGCTACACCTTC. Translated: CASDSAGGDSTGYGYTF.

The gene calls are TRBV5-1 and TRBJ2-7; TRBD1 matches at 9 bases. After removal of 7 bases from V and 4 bases from J, the junction contained 3 bases not matched to a gene. The CDR3 is made up of 12 amino acids. The germline V gene has CDR1 SGHRS and CDR2 YFSETQ. Here the CDR3 reads CASRDREYEQYF. CDR3 in DNA: TGCGCCAGCCGGGACAGGGAATACGAGCAGTACTTC.

This chain connects TRBV6-1 to TRBJ2-3; D call uncertain. The V end lost 1 base, the J end lost 7 bases, and 9 bases lay between the germline ends. Germline lookup yields CDR1 MNHNS and CDR2 SASEGT. The CDR3 has 13 amino acids. CDR3 nucleotides: TGTGCCAGCAGTGAAGAGTGGCGACATACGCAGTATTTT. This encodes CASSEEWRHTQYF.

This chain uses TRBV7-3 with TRBJ2-2; no firm D call. The CDR3 runs 12 residues. Germline CDR1 is SGHTA and CDR2 is FQGTGA. V was cut by 5 bases and J by 6 bases, with 7 bases left in between. The CDR3 sequence is CASSPSPGELFF. As DNA, the CDR3 is TGTGCCAGCAGCCCAAGTCCCGGGGAGCTGTTTTTT.

This clone turned up a few times. The V gene is TRBV19, the J gene TRBJ2-5; 9 nucleotides match TRBD2. The CDR3 spans 14 residues. Germline V CDR1 and CDR2: LNHDA, SQIVND (reference sequence). Trimming at V came to 10 bases and at J to 0 bases, leaving 6 bases not matched to a gene. DNA for the CDR3: TGTGCCACCAGGACTAGCGCGAACCAAGAGACCCAGTACTTC. Residues: CATRTSANQETQYF.

The J gene is TRBJ2-1, the V gene TRBV27, with 10 bases that match TRBD2. After removal of 6 bases from V and 4 bases from J, the junction contained 9 bases not matched to a gene. The CDR3 sequence is 16 residues long. The germline V gene has CDR1 MNHEY and CDR2 SMNVEV (reference sequence). The CDR3, as DNA: TGTGCCAGCAGGCCGACGGGACTAGCGTTGTACAATGAGCAGTTCTTC. It yields the protein CASRPTGLALYNEQFF.

The chain combines TRBV9 with TRBJ1-2, with D possibly TRBD1 on 5 matching bases. Germline lookup yields CDR1 SGDLS and CDR2 YYNGEE. The CDR3 sequence is 12 residues long. The V gene lost 0 bases and the J gene lost 9 bases, with 9 bases spanning the gap. The CDR3 loop is CASSVEGTRYTF. DNA for the CDR3: TGTGCCAGCAGCGTAGAAGGGACCCGCTACACCTTC. The full variable domain, in which reference TRBV9 and TRBJ1-2 provide the parts outside the CDR3, is DSGVTQTPKHLITATGQRVTLRCSPRSGDLSVYWYQQSLDQGLQFLIQYYNGEERAKGNILERFSAQQFPDLHSELNLSSLELGDSALYFCASSVEGTRYTFGSGTRLTVV.

J is TRBJ1-6 and V is TRBV6-5, with D maybe TRBD1 (6 bases). The germline CDR1 and CDR2 sequences are MNHEY and SVGAGI. Trimming removed 4 bases at V and 0 bases at J, with 10 bases between. CDR3 length: 16 residues. The CDR3 nucleotides are TGTGCCAGCAGTTGGGGGGCGCTCTCCTATAATTCACCCCTCCACTTT. It codes for CASSWGALSYNSPLHF.

The J gene is TRBJ1-2, the V gene TRBV15; D perhaps matches TRBD1 (6 bases). Trimming shortened V by 4 bases and J by 4 bases, and 22 bases separated the two germline ends. CDR3 length equals 17 residues. Germline V gene lookup returns CDR1 LNHNV and CDR2 YYDKDF (reference sequence). CDR3 sequence: CATSNITGCGKTYGYTF. CDR3 bases: TGTGCCACCAGCAATATCACAGGGTGTGGAAAGACCTATGGCTACACCTTC.

The V and J genes are TRBV11-3 and TRBJ2-2; D gene uncertain. The CDR3 length is 13 residues. Germline CDR1 SGHNT, CDR2 YENEEA. V lost 2 bases and J 5 bases, leaving 6 bases between the germline ends. For the CDR3, the DNA is TGTGCCAGCAGCTTACAGGAGACCGGGGAGCTGTTTTTT. Translated, it gives CASSLQETGELFF.

The genes are TRBV28 and TRBJ1-2; the match to TRBD1 covers 7 bases. Germline loops: CDR1 MDHEN, CDR2 SYDVKM. The CDR3 totals 13 residues. Trimming removed 2 bases from V and 6 bases from J; junction bases left unmatched: 3. The CDR3 region has the DNA TGTGCCAGCAGTTTAACAGGGGCCAATGGCTACACCTTC. This translates into CASSLTGANGYTF.

This clone has a single count. The J gene is TRBJ1-1, the V gene TRBV30; 7 bases agree with TRBD1. Looked up from germline, CDR1 is GTSNPN and CDR2 is SVGIG (reference sequence). Trimming cost V 8 bases and J 1 base; bases outside gene matches: 4. The CDR3 spans 12 residues. CDR3 amino acids: CATRTGNTEAFF. The CDR3 nucleotides read TGTGCCACTAGGACAGGGAACACTGAAGCTTTCTTT.